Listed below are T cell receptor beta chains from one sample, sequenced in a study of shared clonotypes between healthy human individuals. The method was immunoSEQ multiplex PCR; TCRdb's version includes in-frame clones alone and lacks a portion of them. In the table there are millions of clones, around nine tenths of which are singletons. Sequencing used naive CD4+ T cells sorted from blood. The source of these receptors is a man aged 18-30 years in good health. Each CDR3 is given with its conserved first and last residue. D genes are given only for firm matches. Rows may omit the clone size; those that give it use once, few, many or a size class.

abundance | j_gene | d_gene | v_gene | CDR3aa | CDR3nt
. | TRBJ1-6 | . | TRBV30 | CAWRGEKVSYNSPLHF | TGTGCCTGGAGGGGAGAAAAGGTTTCCTATAATTCACCCCTCCACTTT
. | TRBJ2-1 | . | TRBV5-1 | CASSSARSSYNEQFF | TGCGCCAGCAGCTCCGCCCGAAGCTCCTACAATGAGCAGTTCTTC
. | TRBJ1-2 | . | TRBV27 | CASRGAGVTGGYTF | TGTGCCAGCAGGGGGGCTGGTGTTACTGGAGGCTACACCTTC
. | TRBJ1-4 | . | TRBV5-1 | CASSTGGGNEKLFF | TGCGCCAGCAGCACGGGAGGGGGAAACGAAAAACTGTTTTTT
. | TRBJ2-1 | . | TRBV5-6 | CASSLAAGTSYNEQFF | TGTGCCAGCAGCCTCGCAGCGGGTACATCCTACAATGAGCAGTTCTTC
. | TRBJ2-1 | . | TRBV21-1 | CASSAPGLAGDEQFF | TGTGCCAGCAGCGCCCCGGGACTAGCGGGAGATGAGCAGTTCTTC
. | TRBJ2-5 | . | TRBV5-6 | CASSIRRQETQYF | TGTGCCAGCAGCATTAGGAGGCAAGAGACCCAGTACTTC
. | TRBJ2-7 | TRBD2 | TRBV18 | CASSPTSGVYEQYF | TGTGCCAGCTCACCAACTAGCGGGGTCTACGAGCAGTACTTC
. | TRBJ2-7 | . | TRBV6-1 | CASSRQEGRYEQYF | TGTGCCAGCAGTAGACAGGAAGGTCGCTACGAGCAGTACTTC
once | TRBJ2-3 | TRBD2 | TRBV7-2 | CASSSLTSGVRTDTQYF | TGTGCCAGCAGCTCCCTGACTAGCGGGGTACGCACAGATACGCAGTATTTT
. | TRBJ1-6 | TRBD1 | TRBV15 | CATSRGTGNSPLHF | TGTGCCACCAGCAGGGGGACAGGCAATTCACCCCTCCACTTT
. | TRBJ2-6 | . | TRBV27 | CASTEGGPGGANVLTF | TGTGCCAGCACCGAAGGGGGGCCCGGTGGGGCCAACGTCCTGACTTTC
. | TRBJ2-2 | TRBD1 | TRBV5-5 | CASSNYPGQGFFGELFF | TGTGCCAGCAGCAACTATCCGGGACAGGGTTTTTTCGGGGAGCTGTTTTTT
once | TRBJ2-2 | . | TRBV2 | CASSEIRDTGELFF | TGTGCCAGCAGTGAGATCAGGGATACCGGGGAGCTGTTTTTT
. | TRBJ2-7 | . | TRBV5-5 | CASSLADDSNYEQYF | TGTGCCAGCAGCTTGGCCGATGACAGTAACTACGAGCAGTACTTC
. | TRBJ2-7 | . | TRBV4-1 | CASSPRGTDPYEQYF | TGCGCCAGCAGCCCTCGGGGGACAGACCCCTACGAGCAGTACTTC
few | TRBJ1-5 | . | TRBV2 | CASSGIYSNQPQHF | TGTGCCAGTTCAGGGATCTATAGCAATCAGCCCCAGCATTTT
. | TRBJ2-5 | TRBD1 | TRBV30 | CAWSVGTGEETQYF | TGTGCCTGGAGTGTAGGGACAGGGGAAGAGACCCAGTACTTC
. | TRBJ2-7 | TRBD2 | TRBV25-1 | CASSDRPGLAGGPYEQYF | TGTGCCAGCAGTGACCGGCCGGGACTAGCGGGAGGGCCCTACGAGCAGTACTTC
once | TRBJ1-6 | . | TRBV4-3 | CASSQRSGGVSNSPLHF | TGCGCCAGCAGCCAAAGATCGGGGGGCGTGAGTAATTCACCCCTCCACTTT
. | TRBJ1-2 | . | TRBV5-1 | CASSLTGHWDYGYTF | TGCGCCAGCAGCTTGACGGGGCATTGGGACTATGGCTACACCTTC